What follows describes a single T cell receptor (beta chain). The target antigen is unknown. The CDR3 extends over 17 amino acids. Germline V gene sequence: CDR1 DFQATT, CDR2 SNEGSKA (reference sequence). V dropped 2 bases and J dropped 2 bases, with 19 bases sitting between them. This specimen belongs to a study of blood T cells in healthy people across ages. Findings and caveats of the study: Naive and antigen-experienced cells could not be conclusively compared, given unsorted PBMCs. The long-lived group displayed more naive CD4+ cells, plus higher diversity, than the aged donors did. Age showed a roughly linear inverse relationship with TCR beta diversity per million T cells.

The authors drew about 9.9 milliliters of peripheral blood from each donor. PCR was performed a second time for about 6 to 11 cycles using a sample-barcoded 5' primer and a J-beta primer mix. TCRdb re-analysed the 5' RACE reads in MiXCR, keeping a single row per CDR3 protein. The data contain over a million distinct CDR3 sequences, approximately 59% of them seen just once; the ten biggest clones take up 6.5% to 8.5%. The rearrangement joins TRBV20-1 to TRBJ2-1; perhaps TRBD1 as D (6 bases). This TCR was recovered from a man between 18 and 35 years old in good health. The source material was blood. CDR3 protein: CSARLDPNRVAYNEQFF. The CDR3 coding sequence is TGCAGTGCTAGACTGGACCCCAACAGGGTCGCCTACAATGAGCAGTTCTTC.